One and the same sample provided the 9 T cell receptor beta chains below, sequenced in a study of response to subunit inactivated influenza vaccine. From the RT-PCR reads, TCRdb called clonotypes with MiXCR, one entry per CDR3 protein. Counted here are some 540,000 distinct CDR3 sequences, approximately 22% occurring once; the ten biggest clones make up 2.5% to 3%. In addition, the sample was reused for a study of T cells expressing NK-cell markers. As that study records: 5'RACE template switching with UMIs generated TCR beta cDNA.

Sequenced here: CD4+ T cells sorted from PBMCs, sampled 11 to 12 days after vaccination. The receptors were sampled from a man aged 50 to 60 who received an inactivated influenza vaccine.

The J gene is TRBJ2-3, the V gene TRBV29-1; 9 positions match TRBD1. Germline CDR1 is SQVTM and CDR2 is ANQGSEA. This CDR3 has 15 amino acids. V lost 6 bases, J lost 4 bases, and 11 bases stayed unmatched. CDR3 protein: CSVSSGTGFADTQYF. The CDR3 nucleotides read TGCAGCGTCTCCTCCGGGACAGGGTTCGCAGATACGCAGTATTTT.

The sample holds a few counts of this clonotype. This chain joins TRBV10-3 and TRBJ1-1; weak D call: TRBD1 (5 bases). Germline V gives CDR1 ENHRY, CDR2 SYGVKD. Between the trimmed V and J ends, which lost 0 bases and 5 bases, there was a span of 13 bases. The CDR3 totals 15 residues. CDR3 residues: CAISESGLGGTEAFF. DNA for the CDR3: TGTGCCATCAGTGAGTCGGGCCTCGGGGGGACTGAAGCTTTCTTT.

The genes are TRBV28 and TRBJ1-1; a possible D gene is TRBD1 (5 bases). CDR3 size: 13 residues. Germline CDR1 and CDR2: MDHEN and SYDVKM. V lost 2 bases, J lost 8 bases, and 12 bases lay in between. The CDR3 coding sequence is TGTGCCAGCAGTTTAGACAGTCTTACCGAAGCTTTCTTT. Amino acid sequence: CASSLDSLTEAFF.

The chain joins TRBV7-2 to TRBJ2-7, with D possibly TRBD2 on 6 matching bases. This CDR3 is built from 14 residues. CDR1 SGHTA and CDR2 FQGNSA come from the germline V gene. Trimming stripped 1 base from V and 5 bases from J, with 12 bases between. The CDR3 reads CASSLGGVSHEQYF. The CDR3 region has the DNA TGTGCCAGCAGCTTAGGCGGGGTTTCCCACGAGCAGTACTTC. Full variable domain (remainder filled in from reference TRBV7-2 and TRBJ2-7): GAGVSQSPSNKVTEKGKDVELRCDPISGHTALYWYRQSLGQGLEFLIYFQGNSAPDKSGLPSDRFSAERTGGSVSTLTIQRTQQEDSAVYLCASSLGGVSHEQYFGPGTRLTVT.

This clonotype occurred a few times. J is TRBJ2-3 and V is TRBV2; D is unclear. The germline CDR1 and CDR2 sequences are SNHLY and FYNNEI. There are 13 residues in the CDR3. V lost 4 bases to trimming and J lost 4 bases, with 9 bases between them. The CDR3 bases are TGTGCCAGCAGTGTGGGGTACGCAGATACGCAGTATTTT. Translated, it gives CASSVGYADTQYF.

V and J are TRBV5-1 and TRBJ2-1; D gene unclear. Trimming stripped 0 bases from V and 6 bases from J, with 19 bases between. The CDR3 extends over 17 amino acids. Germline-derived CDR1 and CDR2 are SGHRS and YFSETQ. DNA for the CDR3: TGCGCCAGCAGCTTGGTAGATAGCTTCTCATCGGCCAATGAGCAGTTCTTC. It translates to CASSLVDSFSSANEQFF. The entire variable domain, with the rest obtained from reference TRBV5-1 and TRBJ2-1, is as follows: KAGVTQTPRYLIKTRGQQVTLSCSPISGHRSVSWYQQTPGQGLQFLFEYFSETQRNKGNFPGRFSGRQFSNSRSEMNVSTLELGDSALYLCASSLVDSFSSANEQFFGPGTRLTVL.

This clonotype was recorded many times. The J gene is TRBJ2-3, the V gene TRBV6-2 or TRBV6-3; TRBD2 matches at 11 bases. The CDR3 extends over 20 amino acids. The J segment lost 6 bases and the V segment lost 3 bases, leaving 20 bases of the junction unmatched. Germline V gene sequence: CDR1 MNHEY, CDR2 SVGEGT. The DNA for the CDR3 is TGTGCCAGCAGTTATGACCTGGCGACTAGCGGGGCTCCCCAGGCGGATACGCAGTATTTT. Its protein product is CASSYDLATSGAPQADTQYF.

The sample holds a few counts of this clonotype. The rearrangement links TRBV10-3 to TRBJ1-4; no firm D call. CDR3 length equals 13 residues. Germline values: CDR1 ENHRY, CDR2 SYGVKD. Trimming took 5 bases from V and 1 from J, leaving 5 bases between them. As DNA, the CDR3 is TGTGCCATCAGTCGACAAACTAATGAAAAACTGTTTTTT. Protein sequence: CAISRQTNEKLFF.

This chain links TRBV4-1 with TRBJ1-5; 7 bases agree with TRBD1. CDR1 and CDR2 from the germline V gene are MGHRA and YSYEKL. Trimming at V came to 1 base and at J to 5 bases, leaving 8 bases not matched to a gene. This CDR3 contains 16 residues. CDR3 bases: TGCGCCAGCAGCCAAGTAATCAGGGGGGTAGATCAGCCCCAGCATTTT. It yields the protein CASSQVIRGVDQPQHF.